This T cell receptor beta chain was retrieved from a study of blood T cell repertoires in COVID-19. In the study overall: The United States, Italy and Spain supplied acute and convalescent COVID-19 samples. T cells, B-cell-depleted T cells, or PBMCs provided the cDNA or gDNA that served as material.

The CDR3 contains 13 residues. Trimming cost V 5 bases and J 1 base, with 7 bases left between them. Germline assignment: CDR1 LNHDA and CDR2 SQIVND (reference sequence). In the authors' methods: Cell counts per sample came from amplifying reference gene primers. Only in-frame clones appear in the TCRdb table, and some are missing; sequencing was by immunoSEQ multiplex PCR. The V and J calls and the clone size are those of that table, but D and trimming were determined from the DNA. The top ten hold around 2.5% of the sample, which has some 220,000 clones, approximately 85% seen once. Seattle participants joined during active infection and were tracked over time.

The sequenced sample was peripheral blood. This TCR came from a woman aged 70 to 79 with COVID-19, enrolled during active disease. The rearrangement joins TRBV19 to TRBJ2-3; D remains ambiguous. The CDR3: CASSRLGTDTQYF. CDR3 in DNA: TGTGCCAGTAGTCGGTTAGGCACAGATACGCAGTATTTT.